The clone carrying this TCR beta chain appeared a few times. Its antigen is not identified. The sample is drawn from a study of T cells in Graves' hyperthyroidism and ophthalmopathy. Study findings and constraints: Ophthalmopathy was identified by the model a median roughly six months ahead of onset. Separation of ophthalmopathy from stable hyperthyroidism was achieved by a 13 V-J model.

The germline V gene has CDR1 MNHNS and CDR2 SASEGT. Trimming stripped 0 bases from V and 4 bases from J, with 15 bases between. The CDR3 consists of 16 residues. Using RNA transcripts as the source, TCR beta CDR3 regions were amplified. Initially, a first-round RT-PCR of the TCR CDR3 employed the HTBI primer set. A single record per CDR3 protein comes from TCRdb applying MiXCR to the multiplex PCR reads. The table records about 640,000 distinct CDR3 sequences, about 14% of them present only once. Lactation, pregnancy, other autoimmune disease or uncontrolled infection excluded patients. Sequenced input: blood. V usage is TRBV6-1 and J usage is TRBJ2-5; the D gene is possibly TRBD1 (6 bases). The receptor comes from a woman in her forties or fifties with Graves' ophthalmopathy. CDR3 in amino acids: CASSEAIGQGIETQYF. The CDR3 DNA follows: TGTGCCAGCAGTGAAGCGATAGGGCAGGGGATAGAGACCCAGTACTTC.